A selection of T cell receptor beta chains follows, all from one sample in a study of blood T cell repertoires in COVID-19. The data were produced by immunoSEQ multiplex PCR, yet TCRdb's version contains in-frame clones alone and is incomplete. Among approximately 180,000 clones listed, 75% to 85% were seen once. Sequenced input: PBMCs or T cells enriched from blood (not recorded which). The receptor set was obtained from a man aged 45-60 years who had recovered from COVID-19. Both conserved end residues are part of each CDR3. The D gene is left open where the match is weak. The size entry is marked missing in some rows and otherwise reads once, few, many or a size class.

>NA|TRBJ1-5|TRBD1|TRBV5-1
CASSPGQLDQPQHF
TGCGCCAGCAGCCCGGGACAGTTGGATCAGCCCCAGCATTTT
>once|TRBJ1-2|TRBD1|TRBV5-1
CASSGDRGGYTF
TGCGCCAGCAGCGGTGACAGGGGAGGCTACACCTTC
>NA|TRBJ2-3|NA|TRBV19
CASSISRGAITDTQYF
TGTGCCAGTAGTATAAGTCGGGGGGCAATCACAGATACGCAGTATTTT
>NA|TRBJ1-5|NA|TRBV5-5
CASSASPNQPQHF
TGTGCCAGCAGCGCGAGTCCCAATCAGCCCCAGCATTTT
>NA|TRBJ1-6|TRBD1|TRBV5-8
CASSSTVQGSSYNSPLHF
TGTGCCAGCAGCTCGACCGTACAGGGGAGCTCCTATAATTCACCCCTCCACTTT
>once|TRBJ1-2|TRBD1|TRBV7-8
CASSPTTGFSSYGYTF
TGTGCCAGCAGCCCCACGACAGGGTTCTCTTCATATGGCTACACCTTC
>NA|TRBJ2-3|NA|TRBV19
CASSIFRSVADTQYF
TGTGCCAGTAGTATATTCCGTAGCGTCGCAGATACGCAGTATTTT
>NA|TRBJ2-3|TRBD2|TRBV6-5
CASSFRSGGQDTQYF
TGTGCCAGCAGTTTTCGTAGCGGGGGTCAAGATACGCAGTATTTT
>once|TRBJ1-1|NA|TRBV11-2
CASSSLAGTSEAFF
TGTGCCAGCAGCTCACTTGCCGGGACAAGTGAAGCTTTCTTT
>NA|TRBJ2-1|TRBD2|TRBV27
CASSATSGETYNEQFF
TGTGCCAGCAGTGCAACTAGCGGGGAAACGTACAATGAGCAGTTCTTC
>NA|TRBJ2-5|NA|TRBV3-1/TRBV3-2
CASSRSETQYF
TGTGCCAGCAGCCGTTCGGAGACCCAGTACTTC
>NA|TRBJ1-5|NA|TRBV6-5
CASSYSRELLQPQHF
TGTGCCAGCAGTTACTCGAGGGAGTTACTTCAGCCCCAGCATTTT
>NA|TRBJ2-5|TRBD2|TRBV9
CASSGGLAGFNQAQYF
TGTGCCAGCAGCGGAGGACTAGCGGGCTTTAACCAGGCCCAGTACTTC
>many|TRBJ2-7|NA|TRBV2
CASSDVTSYEQYF
TGTGCCAGCAGTGACGTCACTAGCTACGAGCAGTACTTC
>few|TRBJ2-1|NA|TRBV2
CASKTGYNEQFF
TGTGCCAGCAAGACAGGCTACAATGAGCAGTTCTTC